This TCR beta chain was profiled in a study of T cells after yellow fever vaccination. One entry per CDR3 protein results from TCRdb running MiXCR on the 5' RACE reads. Among roughly 74,000 distinct CDR3 sequences listed, approximately 7% were seen once. Germline CDR1 SGDLS, CDR2 YYNGEE. The CDR3 consists of 14 residues. V was shortened by 0 bases and J by 0 bases, with 6 bases between the two germline ends. The rearrangement uses TRBV9 and TRBJ1-1; D unclear. The TCR sequence derives from a man between 18 and 29 years old who received the YFV17D yellow fever vaccine. This specimen was CD8+ T cells sorted from PBMCs, taken roughly 5 days after the first yellow fever vaccination. In DNA form, the CDR3 reads TGTGCCAGCAGCGTAGTAACGATGAACACTGAAGCTTTCTTT. Its translation is CASSVVTMNTEAFF.